These 25 T cell receptor beta chains were sequenced from one sample in a study of cytomegalovirus exposure and HLA in healthy donors. PCR was performed using 60 Vbeta and 13 Jbeta primers. This table comes from immunoSEQ multiplex PCR, and its TCRdb copy is limited to in-frame clones, with some not included. The sample shows about 140,000 clones, around 80% of them seen only once. The sequenced material came from PBMCs. These receptor sequences come from a woman aged 40 to 49 in good health and CMV-seronegative.

The chain employs TRBV7-2 and TRBJ2-7, with 7 nucleotides matching TRBD2. Germline V gene sequence: CDR1 SGHTA, CDR2 FQGNSA. J gave up 7 bases and V 5 bases, and 20 bases lay outside the gene matches. The CDR3 totals 17 residues. The CDR3 reads CASSHQIGPGGRGEQYF. The DNA for the CDR3 is TGTGCCAGCAGCCATCAAATCGGCCCTGGCGGGAGAGGGGAGCAGTACTTC.

The gene calls are TRBV5-1 and TRBJ2-5; 7 bases are shared with TRBD1. Gene TRBJ2-7 matches the end of the DNA better, so the J call may be wrong. The CDR3 is made up of 16 amino acids. Germline-derived CDR1 and CDR2 are SGHRS and YFSETQ. The CDR3 DNA is TGCGCCAGCAGCTTGGGTCCGGCAGGGGGCTCCTACGAGCAGTACTTC. Translated, it gives CASSLGPAGGSYEQYF.

This chain links TRBV28 with TRBJ1-1; 7 bases map to TRBD1. Germline-derived CDR1 and CDR2 are MDHEN and SYDVKM. The CDR3 contains 14 residues. Trimming took 6 bases from V and 3 from J; bases not matched to a gene: 7. CDR3 sequence reads: CASRHDRVHTEAFF. The DNA of the CDR3 is TGTGCCAGCAGACACGACAGGGTACACACTGAAGCTTTCTTT.

This chain connects TRBV28 to TRBJ2-1, with 14 bases identical to TRBD2. The CDR3 has 15 residues. The V and J ends lost 5 bases and 12 bases, in that order; junction bases with no gene match: 9. CDR1 MDHEN and CDR2 SYDVKM come from the germline V gene. The CDR3: CASSTGLAGVARQFF. In DNA form, the CDR3 reads TGTGCCAGCAGTACGGGACTAGCGGGAGTTGCGAGGCAGTTCTTC.

V usage is TRBV28 and J usage is TRBJ2-7, with D maybe TRBD2 (6 bases). In germline, CDR1 is MDHEN, CDR2 SYDVKM. Trimming cost V 3 bases and J 3 bases, with 12 bases left between them. The CDR3 has 14 residues. CDR3: CASSFLGGNYEQYF. The CDR3 DNA reads as TGTGCCAGCAGTTTCCTTGGCGGGAACTACGAGCAGTACTTC.

The J gene is TRBJ2-1, the V gene TRBV7-2; 10 bases are a match to TRBD2. This CDR3 spans 13 amino acids. The germline CDR1 and CDR2 sequences are SGHTA and FQGNSA. The ends lost 5 bases at V and 9 bases at J; junction bases unmatched: 4. DNA of the CDR3: TGTGCCAGCAGCCCAGGACTAGCGGTTGAGCAGTTCTTC. This encodes CASSPGLAVEQFF.

The chain combines TRBV11-2 with TRBJ2-1; 8 positions match TRBD1. Germline V gene data show CDR1 as SGHAT and CDR2 as FQNNGV. V dropped 1 base and J dropped 8; count of bases not matched to a gene: 10. This CDR3 is built from 16 residues. The CDR3 nucleotides are TGTGCCAGCAGCTTAGTTTCCCGGACAGGGCGGGATGAGCAGTTCTTC. This encodes CASSLVSRTGRDEQFF. The entire variable domain, with the rest obtained from reference TRBV11-2 and TRBJ2-1, is as follows: EAGVAQSPRYKIIEKRQSVAFWCNPISGHATLYWYQQILGQGPKLLIQFQNNGVVDDSQLPKDRFSAERLKGVDSTLKIQPAKLEDSAVYLCASSLVSRTGRDEQFFGPGTRLTVL.

This chain links TRBV5-4 with TRBJ2-3; D may be TRBD2 (5 bases). This CDR3 spans 15 amino acids. Between the trimmed V and J ends, which lost 9 bases and 6 bases, there was a span of 23 bases. The germline V gene has CDR1 SGHNT and CDR2 YYREEE (reference sequence). DNA for the CDR3: TGTGCCACCCTAAACTCGGTCGGGATGAGGGATACGCAGTATTTT. This codes for CATLNSVGMRDTQYF.

This chain uses TRBV9 with TRBJ2-5; a weak D match, TRBD1 (5 bases). CDR3 length equals 12 residues. Germline CDR1 SGDLS, CDR2 YYNGEE. V shed 3 bases and J shed 4 bases, with 7 bases lying between them. The CDR3 sequence is CASSEGPETQYF. CDR3 in DNA: TGTGCCAGCAGCGAGGGGCCAGAGACCCAGTACTTC.

V is TRBV28 and J is TRBJ2-7; no reliable D call. Per germline, CDR1 MDHEN and CDR2 SYDVKM. Between the trimmed V and J ends, which lost 6 bases and 6 bases, there was a span of 12 bases. This CDR3 has 12 residues. CDR3 region: CASSSPLGEQYF. The CDR3 region has the DNA TGTGCCAGCAGCTCCCCGCTAGGCGAGCAGTACTTC.

The V and J genes are TRBV28 and TRBJ2-7, with 9 bases that match TRBD1. CDR1 and CDR2 (germline): MDHEN, SYDVKM. This CDR3 is built from 13 residues. Germline trimming cut 6 bases from V and 3 bases from J; bases unmatched to any gene: 3. This chain's CDR3 is CASRGTGFYEQYF. In DNA, the CDR3 is TGTGCCAGCAGAGGGACAGGGTTCTACGAGCAGTACTTC.

This clone was found once. The CDR3 spells CASSLQPTSEQETQYF. Here the CDR3 DNA reads TGTGCCAGTAGTCTCCAACCCACTAGCGAACAAGAGACCCAGTACTTC. The rearrangement links TRBV19 to TRBJ2-5; 7 nucleotides match TRBD2. Trimming cost V 5 bases and J 2 bases; bases outside gene matches: 11. The CDR3 extends over 16 amino acids. The germline V gene has CDR1 LNHDA and CDR2 SQIVND (reference sequence).

The chain links TRBV10-1 to TRBJ1-6, with 7 bases aligning to TRBD1. This CDR3 is built from 12 residues. The germline V gene encodes CDR1 WNHNN and CDR2 SYGVQD (reference sequence). V shed 8 bases, J shed 9 bases, and the junction held 4 bases outside the gene matches. The CDR3 protein is CASSAGGSPLHF. The CDR3 nucleotides are TGCGCCAGCTCTGCAGGGGGTTCACCCCTCCACTTT.

The V call is TRBV5-4, the J call TRBJ2-3; 8 nucleotides agree with TRBD2. This CDR3 spans 16 amino acids. CDR1 and CDR2 (germline): SGHNT, YYREEE (reference sequence). The J segment lost 5 bases and the V segment lost 2 bases, leaving 10 bases of the junction unmatched. The CDR3, as DNA: TGTGCCAGCAGCTTTTACATTAGCGGGATAGGAGATACGCAGTATTTT. Translating gives CASSFYISGIGDTQYF.

The chain couples TRBV4-2 to TRBJ2-1, with 7 bases identical to TRBD2. The V and J ends lost 2 bases and 2 bases, in that order; junction bases with no gene match: 9. This CDR3 is built from 17 residues. In germline, CDR1 is LGHNA, CDR2 YNFKEQ. CDR3: CASSQLSGGNTYNEQFF. The CDR3, as DNA: TGTGCCAGCAGCCAACTGTCCGGGGGGAATACCTACAATGAGCAGTTCTTC.

The chain uses TRBV2 and TRBJ2-2; 8 nucleotides align to TRBD1. The V and J ends lost 5 bases and 6 bases, in that order; junction bases with no gene match: 2. The CDR3 has 13 amino acids. Germline loops: CDR1 SNHLY, CDR2 FYNNEI. This chain's CDR3 is CASSQGASGELFF. The CDR3 DNA is TGTGCCAGCAGTCAGGGGGCATCCGGGGAGCTGTTTTTT.

This sequence joins TRBV4-2 and TRBJ2-7; 14 positions match TRBD2. CDR3 size: 18 residues. Losses at the gene ends were 4 bases for V and 4 bases for J; bases not matched to a gene: 12. Germline CDR1 reads LGHNA; CDR2 reads YNFKEQ. The CDR3 DNA is TGTGCCAGCAGCCTATGGGGAGGTGGGACTAGCGGGAGTTACGAGCAGTACTTC. Encoded protein: CASSLWGGGTSGSYEQYF.

The chain employs TRBV29-1 and TRBJ2-1; possible D gene TRBD2, 5 bases. Trimming took off 4 bases at V and 2 bases at J, with 12 bases between the two ends. CDR1 and CDR2 (germline): SQVTM, ANQGSEA. The CDR3 extends over 14 amino acids. The CDR3, as DNA: TGCAGCGTTGTCGATCCGGGGACCTACAATGAGCAGTTCTTC. Residues: CSVVDPGTYNEQFF.

V gene TRBV5-6 combines with J gene TRBJ2-7; no reliable D call. Germline values: CDR1 SGHDT, CDR2 YYEEEE. Trimming stripped 2 bases from V and 3 bases from J, with 9 bases between. This CDR3 comprises 13 residues. The chain's CDR3 is CASSFTGGYEQYF. CDR3 sequence (DNA): TGTGCCAGCAGCTTCACTGGCGGCTACGAGCAGTACTTC.

The table lists this clone with a count of one. The chain has TRBV6-5 and TRBJ1-5; D not resolved. The CDR3 totals 14 residues. V dropped 0 bases and J dropped 9 bases, with 12 bases sitting between them. Germline CDR1 reads MNHEY; CDR2 reads SVGAGI. CDR3 sequence (DNA): TGTGCCAGCAGTTACTCGATGGCGGTTCTGCCCCAGCATTTT. The encoded protein is CASSYSMAVLPQHF.

The sample holds one count of this clone. The chain combines TRBV11-1 with TRBJ2-7; 12 nucleotides match TRBD2. The junction had 7 bases not matched to a gene; V was cut back by 1 base and J by 3 bases. The CDR3 is made up of 17 amino acids. Germline V gene data show CDR1 as SGHAT and CDR2 as FQDESV (reference sequence). As DNA, the CDR3 is TGTGCCAGCAGCTTAGAGTGGACTAGCGGGGTGGTCTACGAGCAGTACTTC. Residues: CASSLEWTSGVVYEQYF.

The V gene is TRBV19, the J gene TRBJ1-5; tentatively, D is TRBD1 (6 bases). V lost 6 bases and J 6 bases, leaving 18 bases between the germline ends. CDR1 is LNHDA and CDR2 is SQIVND in the germline V gene (reference sequence). CDR3 length: 15 amino acids. The CDR3 loop reads CASRGGGRGTQPQHF. The CDR3 nucleotides read TGTGCCAGTAGAGGGGGGGGAAGGGGAACTCAGCCCCAGCATTTT.

There are a few counts of this clone. The rearrangement links TRBV27 to TRBJ1-5, with 9 bases fitting TRBD1. Germline-derived CDR1 and CDR2 are MNHEY and SMNVEV (reference sequence). This CDR3 is 14 amino acids long. V shed 5 bases, J shed 5 bases, and the junction held 4 bases outside the gene matches. CDR3: CASSPGTGYQPQHF. CDR3 nucleotide sequence: TGTGCCAGCAGTCCAGGGACAGGGTATCAGCCCCAGCATTTT.

The V and J genes are TRBV6-6 and TRBJ2-7; D gene ambiguous. CDR1 is MNHNY, CDR2 SVGAGI, per germline (reference sequence). V was shortened by 0 bases and J by 1 base, with 4 bases between the two germline ends. CDR3 length: 13 residues. The CDR3 sequence is CASSYSESYEQYF. For the CDR3, the DNA is TGTGCCAGCAGTTACTCGGAGTCCTACGAGCAGTACTTC.

The chain links TRBV7-2 to TRBJ2-7; 7 bases match TRBD1. J lost 0 bases, V lost 5 bases, and 10 bases had no gene match. This CDR3 is 16 amino acids long. The germline V gene has CDR1 SGHTA and CDR2 FQGNSA. Written as DNA, the CDR3 is TGTGCCAGCAGCCTCCCGGGACAGAAGAGCTCCTACGAGCAGTACTTC. Translation: CASSLPGQKSSYEQYF.